This TCR beta chain was captured in a study of CD8 T cells in Susac syndrome. Random hexamers served to reverse transcribe roughly 0.45 to 1 ug RNA. Amplification of TCR beta CDR3 was carried out by immunoSEQ multiplex PCR, which covered 54 Vbeta and 13 Jbeta segments. Each CDR3 protein gets one entry after TCRdb re-called the immunoSEQ multiplex PCR reads with MiXCR. The repertoire consists of about 130,000 distinct CDR3 sequences, with 90% to 95% occurring once and the leading ten covering around 0.24%. Germline CDR1 is MNHNS and CDR2 is SASEGT. Trimming took off 5 bases at V and 2 bases at J, with 11 bases between the two ends. The CDR3 is made up of 14 amino acids. The authors sequenced TCR beta from blood CD8+ and CD4+ T cells. Bulk CD8+ and CD4+ cells came from magnetic negative isolation; CD8+ TEMRA by FACS.

The chain is built from TRBV6-1 and TRBJ2-3, with D perhaps TRBD1 or TRBD2 (5 bases each). Sequences were obtained from CD8+ T cells from PBMCs. The receptor was derived from a human donor with multiple sclerosis. Written as DNA, the CDR3 is TGTGCCAGCAGTCTCCTGGGGGTCACAGATACGCAGTATTTT. This translates into CASSLLGVTDTQYF.